The 2 T cell receptor beta chains in this list originate from one sample, sequenced in a study of shared clonotypes between healthy human individuals. The assay was immunoSEQ multiplex PCR, and TCRdb's table has in-frame clones only and misses some. Altogether roughly 1,000,000 clones are present, about 84% being singletons, with the ten largest covering 0.5% to 0.65%. The sample consisted of memory CD4+ T cells from PBMCs. Specified subset: CD45RA-negative fraction. The source is a young man in good health. Some clones in this sample may be carry-over from other donors' samples.

In the case of this clone: In the same sample, other DNA sequences code for this CDR3. V is TRBV20-1 and J is TRBJ2-1; D might be TRBD1 (5 bases). This CDR3 is built from 10 residues. CDR1 and CDR2 from the germline V gene are DFQATT and SNEGSKA (reference sequence). Trimming removed 6 bases at V and 7 bases at J, with 7 bases between. The CDR3 region has the DNA TGCAGTGCCAGGGATAATGAGCAGTTCTTC. Translating it yields CSARDNEQFF.

The chain joins TRBV6-1 to TRBJ2-4; tentatively, D is TRBD2 (5 bases). The length of the CDR3 is 14 residues. V was trimmed by 5 bases and J by 3 bases, leaving 11 bases between them. Germline CDR1 is MNHNS and CDR2 is SASEGT. The CDR3 bases are TGTGCCAGCAGTAAAGGAGGTGGCAAAAACATTCAGTACTTC. It is translated as CASSKGGGKNIQYF.